This T cell receptor (beta chain) was found in a study of T-cell reconstitution after alpha-beta-depleted transplantation in children. Preparing the TCRbeta library involved the use of unique molecular identifiers. TCRdb re-derived calls from the PCR reads in MiXCR, one entry per CDR3 protein. The sample lists 5,500 to 8,500 distinct CDR3 sequences; 4% to 5.5% were seen once. Overall study findings and caveats: Newly produced T cells mostly accounted for T-cell counts and diversity one year post-transplant. Some patients' high day-60 TCRbeta diversity was attributed to recipient cells surviving conditioning.

V lost 5 bases to trimming and J lost 9 bases, with 14 bases between them. CDR3 size: 13 residues. Germline CDR1 and CDR2: MDHEN and SYDVKM. This clonotype ranks as medium-sized. Its antigen remains unidentified. This specimen was PBMCs, mostly from graft donor cells, taken 180 days after TCRalphabeta/CD19-depleted stem cell transplant. This chain links TRBV28 with TRBJ2-1, with D unclear. The origin of this receptor is a child less than two years old who had a stem cell transplant for acute myeloid leukemia, so the T cells may come from the graft donor. The CDR3 nucleotides are TGTGCCAGCAGTAACTTCTGGTGGACTGAGCAGTTCTTC. Its translation: CASSNFWWTEQFF.